Below, 10 T cell receptor beta chains from the same sample are listed, as sequenced in a study of T cells after yellow fever vaccination. MiXCR was run by TCRdb on the 5' RACE reads, yielding one entry per CDR3 protein. This table holds hundreds of thousands of distinct CDR3 sequences, roughly 13% found once. The material was PBMCs, obtained on the day of the yellow fever booster vaccination. These receptors were collected from a man aged 30 to 39 who received the YFV17D yellow fever vaccine.

This clonotype was seen more than once but under ten times. This chain joins TRBV4-3 and TRBJ2-3, with 8 bases identical to TRBD1. The CDR3 has 15 residues. Germline V CDR1 and CDR2: LGHNA, YSLEER. With 5 bases clipped from V and 9 bases from J, the junction kept 13 bases outside the gene matches. The CDR3 spells CASSEGQALRETQYF. CDR3 nucleotides: TGCGCCAGCAGCGAGGGACAGGCCTTGCGAGAGACGCAGTATTTT.

Regarding this clonotype: One end of the junction is discordant with germline, which a read error may explain. The V call is TRBV7-2, the J call TRBJ2-1; tentative D call: TRBD2 (5 bases). The CDR3 consists of 12 residues. Germline CDR1 and CDR2: SGHTA and FQGNSA. CDR3 residues: CASSQKRTPAVF. The CDR3, as DNA: TGTGCCAGCAGCCAGAAGAGGACTCCGGCAGTCTTC.

This rearrangement joins TRBV7-2 to TRBJ1-5; possible D gene TRBD1, 5 bases. Trimming stripped 0 bases from V and 9 bases from J, with 12 bases between. Looked up from germline, CDR1 is SGHTA and CDR2 is FQGNSA. This CDR3 region has 14 residues. This CDR3 is CASSLAITGAPQHF. Here the CDR3 DNA reads TGTGCCAGCAGCTTAGCTATAACAGGTGCGCCCCAGCATTTT.

This clonotype was observed a few times. V and J are TRBV6-2 or TRBV6-3 and TRBJ2-2; D not certain. Germline CDR1 MNHEY, CDR2 SVGEGT. This CDR3 has 14 residues. V was shortened by 4 bases and J by 6 bases, with 12 bases between the two germline ends. In DNA, the CDR3 is TGTGCCAGCAGTTCGACGGCGGCTTCCGGGGAGCTGTTTTTT. Translated: CASSSTAASGELFF.

The gene calls are TRBV28 and TRBJ2-2; 7 positions agree with TRBD2. V trimming: 4 bases; J trimming: 4 bases; junction bases outside the gene matches: 12. CDR1 MDHEN and CDR2 SYDVKM come from the germline V gene. This CDR3 spans 17 amino acids. CDR3 nucleotide sequence: TGTGCCAGCAGTTCCCTGGGGGGGACTTCATCCACCGGGGAGCTGTTTTTT. It codes for CASSSLGGTSSTGELFF.

The CDR3 protein is CASSYGGAQYF. The CDR3 region has the DNA TGTGCCAGCAGCTACGGTGGGGCCCAGTACTTC. The V gene is TRBV7-2, the J gene TRBJ2-5; D is uncertain. Per germline, CDR1 SGHTA and CDR2 FQGNSA. V dropped 4 bases and J dropped 9 bases, with 9 bases sitting between them. The CDR3 runs 11 residues.

The chain has TRBV7-2 and TRBJ2-5, with D tentatively TRBD1 (6 bases). Germline loops: CDR1 SGHTA, CDR2 FQGNSA. V gave up 5 bases and J gave up 0 bases, with 10 bases separating them. The CDR3 contains 14 residues. The CDR3 sequence is CASSKRGNQETQYF. In nucleotides, the CDR3 is TGTGCCAGCAGCAAGAGGGGGAACCAAGAGACCCAGTACTTC.

This clonotype has just a few counts. The V gene is TRBV18, the J gene TRBJ2-7; possible D gene TRBD1, 6 bases. Germline CDR1 and CDR2: KGHSH and LQKENI. With 3 bases removed from V and 2 bases from J, the gap between germline ends came to 14 bases. CDR3 length: 15 amino acids. The DNA for the CDR3 is TGTGCCAGCTCACCCGGGACACCCAATCCCTACGAGCAGTACTTC. Its translation is CASSPGTPNPYEQYF.

This clonotype appeared many times. The chain is built from TRBV12-3 or TRBV12-4 and TRBJ2-7; TRBD2 is a possible D gene (6 bases). The V end was cut by 6 bases, the J end by 2 bases, with 11 bases between. The CDR3 is 13 amino acids. The CDR3 here is CASSKTSTYEQYF. The DNA for the CDR3 is TGTGCCAGCAGCAAGACTAGTACCTACGAGCAGTACTTC.

This chain connects TRBV18 to TRBJ2-7, with TRBD1 matching 11 bases. Germline CDR1 reads KGHSH; CDR2 reads LQKENI. The CDR3 is made up of 13 amino acids. The V segment lost 6 bases and the J segment 6 bases; nucleotides outside the gene matches: 4. The CDR3 nucleotides read TGTGCCAGCTCGCGCGGGACAGGGGGCGAGCAGTACTTC. Translating it yields CASSRGTGGEQYF.